The 32 T cell receptor beta chains given below trace back to one sample, sequenced in a study of blood T cell repertoires in COVID-19. Here immunoSEQ multiplex PCR was the method, and the copy in TCRdb shows in-frame clones only, minus some. The table includes hundreds of thousands of clones, around nine tenths detected once. The sequenced sample was peripheral blood. The receptors were sampled from a man aged 18-30 years with COVID-19, enrolled during active disease.

This clone was observed once. The chain couples TRBV5-1 to TRBJ2-1; TRBD2 agrees at 9 bases. The V gene end was trimmed by 0 bases and the J gene end by 3 bases; junction bases not matched to a gene: 10. The CDR3 runs to 18 residues. Germline V gene lookup returns CDR1 SGHRS and CDR2 YFSETQ. The CDR3 protein is CASSLGYSSGRNYNEQFF. The DNA of the CDR3 is TGCGCCAGCAGCTTGGGTTATAGTAGCGGGAGAAACTACAATGAGCAGTTCTTC.

The table lists this clone with a count of one. The DNA for the CDR3 is TGCGCCAGCAGCCGGTACGGGACAGATACGCAGTATTTT. Translation gives CASSRYGTDTQYF. The chain carries TRBV4-1 and TRBJ2-3; D gene ambiguous. The CDR3 contains 13 residues. With 4 bases removed from V and 3 bases from J, the gap between germline ends came to 8 bases. Germline V gives CDR1 MGHRA, CDR2 YSYEKL.

The J gene is TRBJ2-4, the V gene TRBV3-1 (or the pseudogene TRBV3-2); 8 bases are shared with TRBD2. The V gene end was trimmed by 3 bases and the J gene end by 0 bases; junction bases not matched to a gene: 19. Germline V gives CDR1 LGHDT, CDR2 YNNKEL (reference sequence). This CDR3 has 21 residues. The CDR3 region has the DNA TGTGCCAGCAGCCAGGAGCATAGCGGGGCTATAAGGGGGGAAGCCAAAAACATTCAGTACTTC. Protein: CASSQEHSGAIRGEAKNIQYF.

This clone was observed many times. This rearrangement joins TRBV7-9 to TRBJ1-2; possible D gene TRBD1, 6 bases. This CDR3 region has 12 residues. Germline CDR1 SEHNR, CDR2 FQNEAQ (reference sequence). V lost 1 base, J lost 8 bases, and 8 bases lay in between. The CDR3 nucleotides read TGTGCCAGCAGCTTAGGTCAGGGGGGCTACACCTTC. As protein: CASSLGQGGYTF.

This clone appeared a few times. The CDR3 nucleotides are TGCGCCAGCAGCTTCGGACAGGGCCTTAATGAAAAACTGTTTTTT. As protein: CASSFGQGLNEKLFF. This sequence joins TRBV5-1 and TRBJ1-4; 8 bases match TRBD1. CDR1 and CDR2 from the germline V gene are SGHRS and YFSETQ. The CDR3 is 15 amino acids. With 2 bases clipped from V and 4 bases from J, the junction kept 4 bases outside the gene matches.

The rearrangement uses TRBV18 and TRBJ2-5; D call uncertain. V lost 0 bases and J lost 7, with 15 bases in between. The germline V gene encodes CDR1 KGHSH and CDR2 LQKENI. The CDR3 length is 15 residues. The CDR3, as DNA: TGTGCCAGCTCACCACCGATTTTGTTTCGCAGGACCCAGTACTTC. It yields the protein CASSPPILFRRTQYF.

V gene TRBV15 combines with J gene TRBJ1-2, with 8 bases fitting TRBD1. In germline, CDR1 is LNHNV, CDR2 YYDKDF (reference sequence). The CDR3 covers 16 residues. The junction had 12 bases not matched to a gene; V was cut back by 2 bases and J by 7 bases. The CDR3 DNA reads as TGTGCCACCAGCAGAACTTTAACGACAGGGGCGGTTGGCTACACCTTC. Translation: CATSRTLTTGAVGYTF.

V usage is TRBV11-2 and J usage is TRBJ2-7; D gene unclear. Germline V lookup: CDR1 SGHAT, CDR2 FQNNGV. The V and J ends lost 5 bases and 2 bases respectively, with 7 bases between them. The CDR3 totals 12 residues. In DNA form, the CDR3 reads TGTGCCAGCAGCACCGCAGCCTACGAGCAGTACTTC. Its translation is CASSTAAYEQYF.

The chain combines TRBV5-1 with TRBJ2-7, with a tentative D call TRBD2 (5 bases). The CDR3 totals 13 residues. Germline-derived CDR1 and CDR2 are SGHRS and YFSETQ. V gave up 5 bases and J gave up 6 bases, with 15 bases separating them. In DNA form, the CDR3 reads TGCGCCAGCAGTCTGGGAGAGGCCGGCGAGCAGTACTTC. Translation: CASSLGEAGEQYF.

The V and J genes are TRBV10-3 and TRBJ1-5; unclear D gene. The CDR3 loop spans 16 amino acids. Germline assignment: CDR1 ENHRY and CDR2 SYGVKD. V lost 0 bases and J lost 3, with 12 bases in between. DNA for the CDR3: TGTGCCATCAGTGAGTCGAGCCCAGGCCTCAATCAGCCCCAGCATTTT. Translating it yields CAISESSPGLNQPQHF.

Only a few counts were recorded for this clone. This sequence joins TRBV7-5 and TRBJ1-1; no DNA check was done on the table's D call, TRBD1. TRBV7-5 is flagged as a pseudogene. There are 16 residues in the CDR3. In DNA form, the CDR3 reads TGTGTCAGAAGCTTAGTAACAGGGGGCGAGTTGGGTGAAGCTTTCTTT. It encodes CVRSLVTGGELGEAFF.

The chain uses TRBV7-8 and TRBJ1-6; the match to TRBD1 covers 7 bases. The CDR3 consists of 17 residues. Losses at the gene ends were 8 bases for V and 7 bases for J; bases not matched to a gene: 17. Germline V gives CDR1 SGHVS, CDR2 FQNEAQ. Here the CDR3 reads CASCRLGLNRGNSPLHF. As DNA, the CDR3 is TGTGCCAGCTGCCGACTCGGACTAAACAGGGGCAATTCACCCCTCCACTTT.

The sample holds one count of this clone. The chain links TRBV2 to TRBJ1-5; 7 nucleotides align to TRBD1. The V gene's germline CDR1 is SNHLY and CDR2 FYNNEI. The CDR3 covers 13 residues. With V trimmed by 6 bases and J by 8 bases, 7 bases remained unmatched. The CDR3 DNA is TGTGCCAGCAGGGGGACAGCAGGTAAGCCCCAGCATTTT. Translation: CASRGTAGKPQHF.

This clone was detected once. V usage is TRBV5-1 and J usage is TRBJ1-1, with D perhaps TRBD1 (6 bases). Germline CDR1 SGHRS, CDR2 YFSETQ. This CDR3 spans 14 amino acids. The V end was cut by 3 bases, the J end by 3 bases, with 12 bases between. This chain's CDR3 is CASSWTVGDTEAFF. The CDR3 bases are TGCGCCAGCAGCTGGACAGTCGGGGACACTGAAGCTTTCTTT.

CDR3 in DNA: TGTGCCGGGGAGTTGAACACTGAAGCTTTCTTT. Translated, it gives CAGELNTEAFF. V usage is TRBV7-9 and J usage is TRBJ1-1; D unresolved. The CDR3 contains 11 residues. V lost 11 bases to trimming and J lost 0 bases, with 7 bases between them. Germline V lookup: CDR1 SEHNR, CDR2 FQNEAQ (reference sequence).

The J gene is TRBJ1-6, the V gene TRBV14; 8 bases fit TRBD1. Trimming at V came to 5 bases and at J to 12 bases, leaving 12 bases not matched to a gene. This CDR3 is built from 15 residues. Germline loops: CDR1 SGHDN, CDR2 FVKESK. As DNA, the CDR3 is TGTGCCAGCAGCTTGGACAGGGAAAAAAACTTACCCCTCCACTTT. Its protein is CASSLDREKNLPLHF.

CDR3 residues: CASSPLGQRDGYTF. As DNA, the CDR3 is TGTGCCAGCAGCCCTCTTGGACAAAGGGATGGCTACACCTTC. The gene calls are TRBV5-5 and TRBJ1-2; tentatively, D is TRBD1 (5 bases). Germline V lookup: CDR1 SGHKS, CDR2 YYEKEE (reference sequence). The CDR3 has 14 amino acids. The germline V and J ends were trimmed by 4 bases and 6 bases, with 16 bases remaining between them.

In this sample, this clone turned up a few times. The V gene is TRBV18, the J gene TRBJ2-7; TRBD1 agrees at 9 bases. The CDR3 is made up of 13 amino acids. V trimming: 0 bases; J trimming: 8 bases; junction bases outside the gene matches: 2. Germline CDR1 KGHSH, CDR2 LQKENI. The CDR3 sequence is CASSPPGQGKQYF. The CDR3 DNA reads TGTGCCAGCTCACCACCTGGACAGGGGAAGCAGTACTTC.

The chain is built from TRBV9 and TRBJ1-4; D ambiguous. CDR1 and CDR2 (germline): SGDLS, YYNGEE. This CDR3 comprises 13 residues. The V gene lost 4 bases and the J gene lost 4 bases, with 8 bases spanning the gap. The CDR3 region is CASSQALNEKLFF. In DNA form, the CDR3 reads TGTGCCAGCAGCCAGGCACTTAATGAAAAACTGTTTTTT.

The chain has TRBV15 and TRBJ2-2; 8 bases align to TRBD2. The ends lost 8 bases at V and 5 bases at J; junction bases unmatched: 10. The germline V gene has CDR1 LNHNV and CDR2 YYDKDF (reference sequence). The length of the CDR3 is 15 residues. CDR3 coding DNA: TGTGCCACCGGCTGGGCGGGAGGCGGTACCGGGGAGCTGTTTTTT. It specifies CATGWAGGGTGELFF. The complete variable domain, with remaining parts taken from reference TRBV15 and TRBJ2-2, reads DAMVIQNPRYQVTQFGKPVTLSCSQTLNHNVMYWYQQKSSQAPKLLFHYYDKDFNNEADTPDNFQSRRPNTSFCFLDIRSPGLGDTAMYLCATGWAGGGTGELFFGEGSRLTVL.

The chain combines TRBV5-1 with TRBJ1-3, with unresolved D. The V and J ends lost 4 bases and 1 base respectively, with 9 bases between them. Germline-derived CDR1 and CDR2 are SGHRS and YFSETQ. There are 14 residues in the CDR3. The CDR3 DNA is TGCGCCAGCAGCGGCGGTGGTTCTGGAAACACCATATATTTT. Amino acid sequence: CASSGGGSGNTIYF.

The chain is built from TRBV4-1 and TRBJ2-1; TRBD2 aligns across 15 bases. CDR1 is MGHRA, CDR2 YSYEKL, per germline. The CDR3 runs 15 residues. V shed 4 bases and J 9 bases; nucleotides not matched to a gene: 4. CDR3 loop: CASSPRTSGRGEQFF. CDR3 coding DNA: TGCGCCAGCAGCCCACGGACTAGCGGGAGGGGTGAGCAGTTCTTC.

The rearrangement uses TRBV19 and TRBJ1-1; a weak D match, TRBD1 (5 bases). CDR3 length equals 13 residues. CDR1 is LNHDA and CDR2 is SQIVND in the germline V gene (reference sequence). Trimming took 6 bases from V and 4 from J, leaving 12 bases between them. The chain's CDR3 is CASRQAMSTEAFF. The CDR3 nucleotides are TGTGCCAGTAGACAGGCTATGAGCACTGAAGCTTTCTTT.

The J gene is TRBJ1-2, the V gene TRBV18; 7 nucleotides line up with TRBD1. From germline, CDR1 is KGHSH and CDR2 LQKENI. Trimming took 1 base from V and 2 from J; bases not matched to a gene: 4. The length of the CDR3 is 15 residues. As DNA, the CDR3 is TGTGCCAGCTCACCACTCGCGGGACAGAACTATGGCTACACCTTC. Amino acid sequence: CASSPLAGQNYGYTF. Full variable domain (remainder filled in from reference TRBV18 and TRBJ1-2): NAGVMQNPRHLVRRRGQEARLRCSPMKGHSHVYWYRQLPEEGLKFMVYLQKENIIDESGMPKERFSAEFPKEGPSILRIQQVVRGDSAAYFCASSPLAGQNYGYTFGSGTRLTVV.

The CDR3: CASSSGLAGIGEQYF. The CDR3 coding sequence is TGTGCCAGCAGCTCCGGACTAGCGGGGATAGGAGAGCAGTACTTC. The gene calls are TRBV5-5 and TRBJ2-7, with 12 bases identical to TRBD2. CDR3 length: 15 residues. After removal of 3 bases from V and 7 bases from J, the junction contained 8 bases not matched to a gene. Germline-derived CDR1 and CDR2 are SGHKS and YYEKEE (reference sequence).

This clone was found once. In DNA form, the CDR3 reads TGTGCCAGCAGTTTCGGGACAGGGTTTGGGGCAGAGACCCAGTACTTC. Its translation: CASSFGTGFGAETQYF. The genes are TRBV2 and TRBJ2-5; 9 nucleotides align to TRBD1. V lost 5 bases, J lost 4 bases, and 11 bases stayed unmatched. CDR3 length equals 16 residues. CDR1 and CDR2 (germline): SNHLY, FYNNEI.

Only a few counts were recorded for this clone. The V call is TRBV29-1, the J call TRBJ2-2; 11 bases line up with TRBD2. The germline V gene has CDR1 SQVTM and CDR2 ANQGSEA. This CDR3 region has 13 residues. V trimming: 7 bases; J trimming: 6 bases; junction bases outside the gene matches: 4. CDR3 bases: TGCAGCGCTGGGACTAGCGGTTCCGGGGAGCTGTTTTTT. It codes for CSAGTSGSGELFF.

The chain carries TRBV6-4 and TRBJ2-3; a weak D match, TRBD2 (7 bases). The V and J ends lost 3 bases and 6 bases respectively, with 16 bases between them. The CDR3 has 15 amino acids. Per the germline V gene, CDR1 is MRHNA and CDR2 is SNTAGT. CDR3 protein: CASSEQGGRADTQYF. CDR3 bases: TGTGCCAGCAGTGAACAGGGAGGGAGGGCCGATACGCAGTATTTT.

CDR3 protein: CASSFPTSGADTQYF. The CDR3 DNA is TGCGCCAGCAGCTTCCCGACTAGCGGCGCAGATACGCAGTATTTT. This chain joins TRBV5-1 and TRBJ2-3; 9 bases match TRBD2. Germline values: CDR1 SGHRS, CDR2 YFSETQ. The J segment lost 4 bases and the V segment lost 2 bases, leaving 5 bases of the junction unmatched. CDR3 length: 15 residues. The full variable domain, completed using reference TRBV5-1 and TRBJ2-3, is KAGVTQTPRYLIKTRGQQVTLSCSPISGHRSVSWYQQTPGQGLQFLFEYFSETQRNKGNFPGRFSGRQFSNSRSEMNVSTLELGDSALYLCASSFPTSGADTQYFGPGTRLTVL.

This rearrangement joins TRBV7-2 to TRBJ2-2; D is ambiguous. This CDR3 is 14 amino acids long. With 0 bases removed from V and 5 bases from J, the gap between germline ends came to 7 bases. The germline gives CDR1 SGHTA, CDR2 FQGNSA. The CDR3 DNA reads as TGTGCCAGCAGCTTAGCATCCCGTACCGGGGAGCTGTTTTTT. The encoded protein is CASSLASRTGELFF.

The genes are TRBV18 and TRBJ1-1; the D gene is possibly TRBD1 (6 bases). Trimming removed 8 bases at V and 2 bases at J, with 15 bases between. Germline assignment: CDR1 KGHSH and CDR2 LQKENI. This CDR3 has 14 residues. The CDR3 loop is CASAVNRENTEAFF. In DNA, the CDR3 is TGTGCCAGCGCCGTTAACAGGGAAAACACTGAAGCTTTCTTT. Full variable domain (outside the CDR3, taken from reference TRBV18 and TRBJ1-1): NAGVMQNPRHLVRRRGQEARLRCSPMKGHSHVYWYRQLPEEGLKFMVYLQKENIIDESGMPKERFSAEFPKEGPSILRIQQVVRGDSAAYFCASAVNRENTEAFFGQGTRLTVV.

The V call is TRBV7-9, the J call TRBJ1-1; possible D gene TRBD1, 5 bases. This CDR3 is 16 amino acids long. In germline, CDR1 is SEHNR, CDR2 FQNEAQ (reference sequence). Deletions cut 5 bases from V and 3 bases from J, with 19 bases between. In nucleotides, the CDR3 is TGTGCCAGCAGCCGACGGGGGTTTTCAGTGGACACTGAAGCTTTCTTT. Encoded protein: CASSRRGFSVDTEAFF. Full variable domain (missing parts from reference TRBV7-9 and TRBJ1-1): DTGVSQNPRHKITKRGQNVTFRCDPISEHNRLYWYRQTLGQGPEFLTYFQNEAQLEKSRLLSDRFSAERPKGSFSTLEIQRTEQGDSAMYLCASSRRGFSVDTEAFFGQGTRLTVV.